This T cell receptor (beta chain) is from a study of human T cells and chemical hapten exposure. Study-level results: Expanded TCRs were compared with controls, and the expanded TCRs formed significantly more large CDR3 similarity clusters.

The germline CDR1 and CDR2 sequences are SQVTM and ANQGSEA. Trimming pared 0 bases from V and 3 bases from J, leaving 3 bases between. The CDR3 length is 11 residues. From the RACE reads, TCRdb called clonotypes with MiXCR, one entry per CDR3 protein. The sample records more than 95,000 distinct CDR3 sequences, roughly 12% being singletons. Time point meaning: patch test 1, 2 weeks after DPC sensitization. The sample's treatment: therapeutic diphenylcyclopropenone sensitization with weekly scalp DPC. In its sample, this clonotype was seen many times. The antigen is unknown. J is TRBJ2-7 and V is TRBV29-1; D not certain. The material sequenced was whole blood, taken in connection with sensitization to the hapten diphenylcyclopropenone (DPC). The sequence derives from a woman in her forties or fifties with alopecia areata. Some clones in this sample may be carry-over from other donors' samples. CDR3 DNA sequence: TGCAGCGTTGAAGACTACTACGAGCAGTACTTC. Amino acid sequence: CSVEDYYEQYF.